Following are 14 T cell receptor beta chains from one sample sequenced in a study of T cells in Graves' hyperthyroidism and ophthalmopathy. Researchers amplified the TCR beta CDR3 regions from RNA transcripts. RT-PCR in the first round (using the HTBI primer set) targeted the TCR CDR3. TCRdb redid the calling of the multiplex PCR reads with MiXCR, one entry per CDR3 protein. Among roughly 45,000 distinct CDR3 sequences listed, roughly 49% were seen once. Material for sequencing was peripheral blood or thyroid tissue (not recorded which). These receptors were taken from a woman aged 50 to 60 with Graves' hyperthyroidism.

V usage is TRBV20-1 and J usage is TRBJ1-3, with D unclear. V was clipped by 4 bases and J by 0 bases, with 7 bases between them. This CDR3 is built from 13 residues. Germline V gene lookup returns CDR1 DFQATT and CDR2 SNEGSKA (reference sequence). The CDR3 nucleotides read TGCAGTGCTAAACGGGACTCTGGAAACACCATATATTTT. This sequence encodes CSAKRDSGNTIYF.

The chain uses TRBV10-3 and TRBJ1-1; 10 positions agree with TRBD1. The CDR3 extends over 14 amino acids. CDR1 is ENHRY, CDR2 SYGVKD, per germline. V lost 10 bases, J lost 2 bases, and 7 bases stayed unmatched. The CDR3: CANRETGGNTEAFF. In nucleotides, the CDR3 is TGTGCCAACAGGGAGACAGGGGGCAACACTGAAGCTTTCTTT.

The chain is built from TRBV7-9 and TRBJ2-5, with 8 bases lining up with TRBD2. The trim removed 6 bases at V and 4 bases at J, leaving 7 bases unmatched. Germline V gives CDR1 SEHNR, CDR2 FQNEAQ (reference sequence). There are 14 residues in the CDR3. DNA for the CDR3: TGTGCCAGCAGTGCCAGCGGGAGAGGAGAGACCCAGTACTTC. Translating it yields CASSASGRGETQYF.

This clonotype is medium-sized within its sample. The chain combines TRBV7-2 with TRBJ1-4; 8 nucleotides match TRBD1. From germline, CDR1 is SGHTA and CDR2 FQGNSA. V lost 3 bases and J lost 4; bases outside the gene matches: 10. The CDR3 has 17 residues. CDR3 DNA sequence: TGTGCCAGCAGCTTCCGGACAGGGCCTGGGATTAATGAAAAACTGTTTTTT. Encoded protein: CASSFRTGPGINEKLFF.

The CDR3 nucleotides are TGCAGTGCCGGAACAGGAGGGCAGTACTTC. This translates into CSAGTGGQYF. The rearrangement links TRBV20-1 to TRBJ2-7, with D possibly being TRBD1 or TRBD2 (5 bases each). The ends were cut back, 6 bases at V and 9 bases at J, with 12 bases in the middle. Per the germline V gene, CDR1 is DFQATT and CDR2 is SNEGSKA (reference sequence). CDR3 length equals 10 residues.

On this clonotype: Relative to the germline gene, one junction end is altered; a read error may explain this. The V and J genes are TRBV7-9 and TRBJ1-1, with 9 bases matching TRBD1. The V gene's germline CDR1 is SEHNR and CDR2 FQNEAQ (reference sequence). The CDR3 loop spans 15 amino acids. Written as DNA, the CDR3 is TGCGCCAGCAGGGAGCCGGGACAGGGCATCACTGAAGCTTTCTTT. It encodes CASREPGQGITEAFF.

This clonotype was counted ten times or more. The rearrangement uses TRBV7-2 and TRBJ1-5; D call uncertain. The CDR3 is made up of 13 amino acids. Germline-derived CDR1 and CDR2 are SGHTA and FQGNSA. Between the trimmed V and J ends, which lost 1 base and 6 bases, there was a span of 7 bases. The CDR3 region has the DNA TGTGCCAGCAGCTTAGGAACCGTTCAGCCCCAGCATTTT. Amino acids: CASSLGTVQPQHF.

This clonotype has at least ten counts. This chain links TRBV29-1 with TRBJ1-2; a weak D match, TRBD1 (6 bases). The length of the CDR3 is 12 residues. CDR1 is SQVTM and CDR2 is ANQGSEA in the germline V gene. Trimming took 7 bases from V and 8 from J, leaving 17 bases between them. This CDR3 is CSAHGQRRGYTF. For the CDR3, the DNA is TGCAGCGCCCACGGACAGCGCCGGGGCTACACCTTC. Drawing the rest from reference TRBV29-1 and TRBJ1-2, the complete variable domain is SAVISQKPSRDICQRGTSLTIQCQVDSQVTMMFWYRQQPGQSLTLIATANQGSEATYESGFVIDKFPISRPNLTFSTLTVSNMSPEDSSIYLCSAHGQRRGYTFGSGTRLTVV.

This clonotype was recorded at least ten times. The genes are TRBV2 and TRBJ2-3, with 7 nucleotides matching TRBD2. Germline V gene sequence: CDR1 SNHLY, CDR2 FYNNEI. Trimming took 7 bases from V and 4 from J; bases not matched to a gene: 8. The CDR3 loop spans 14 amino acids. The CDR3 coding sequence is TGTGCCAGCACCTCTAGCGGCGGCGCAGATACGCAGTATTTT. It codes for CASTSSGGADTQYF.

In its sample, this clonotype was seen many times. V gene TRBV5-6 combines with J gene TRBJ1-5; D not resolved. V was pared by 0 bases and J by 3 bases, with 7 bases between. Germline V gene sequence: CDR1 SGHDT, CDR2 YYEEEE. The length of the CDR3 is 14 residues. CDR3 sequence (DNA): TGTGCCAGCAGCTTGGGCAGAGCCAATCAGCCCCAGCATTTT. Translation: CASSLGRANQPQHF.

The chain uses TRBV29-1 and TRBJ1-2; D possibly corresponds to TRBD1 (6 bases). V lost 5 bases and J 3 bases, leaving 16 bases between the germline ends. Germline-derived CDR1 and CDR2 are SQVTM and ANQGSEA. There are 14 residues in the CDR3. CDR3 DNA: TGCAGCGTTTCGGCAGGGGCTACCCACTATGGCTACACCTTC. Translation: CSVSAGATHYGYTF.

As to this clonotype: At one end, the junction sequence differs from germline, possibly due to a read error. The chain recombines TRBV9 with TRBJ1-4; no reliable D call. This CDR3 has 13 amino acids. The germline CDR1 and CDR2 sequences are SGDLS and YYNGEE. The CDR3 DNA is TGTGCCAGCAACGTCGCCCCGAATGGAAAACTGTTTTTT. Translating it yields CASNVAPNGKLFF. The full variable domain, with the rest looked up from reference TRBV9 and TRBJ1-4, is DSGVTQTPKHLITATGQRVTLRCSPRSGDLSVYWYQQSLDQGLQFLIQYYNGEERAKGNILERFSAQQFPDLHSELNLSSLELGDSALYFCASNVAPNGKLFFGSGTQLSVL.

This clonotype was recorded at least ten times. The chain uses TRBV6-5 and TRBJ2-2; 12 bases align to TRBD2. CDR1 and CDR2 (germline): MNHEY, SVGAGI. This CDR3 is 16 amino acids long. J gave up 7 bases and V 0 bases, and 3 bases lay outside the gene matches. CDR3 DNA sequence: TGTGCCAGCAGTTACTCCCTAGCGGGAGGGGGCGGGGAGCTGTTTTTT. Protein sequence: CASSYSLAGGGGELFF.

J is TRBJ2-7 and V is TRBV5-4; TRBD2 matches 15 bases. J was trimmed by 3 bases and V by 4 bases; bases with no gene match: 5. CDR1 SGHNT and CDR2 YYREEE come from the germline V gene (reference sequence). The CDR3 runs to 16 residues. The CDR3 protein is CASSPRTSGRGYEQYF. DNA of the CDR3: TGTGCCAGCAGCCCTAGGACTAGCGGGAGGGGCTACGAGCAGTACTTC.